This T cell receptor beta chain was captured in a study of blood T cells in healthy people across ages. Overall study: About one barcoded beta molecule per two T cells was captured by template switching.

Primers used in a second PCR of roughly 7 to 11 cycles were a sample-barcoded 5' primer and a J-beta primer mix. TCRdb analysed the 5' RACE reads with MiXCR anew, one entry per CDR3 protein. The sample records some 1,500,000 distinct CDR3 sequences, about 45% being singletons. The CDR3 has 13 residues. The germline V gene encodes CDR1 MNHEY and CDR2 SVGEGT. With V trimmed by 9 bases and J by 5 bases, 7 bases remained unmatched. The receptor comes from a woman aged 18 to 35 in good health. The sample consisted of blood. The chain is built from TRBV6-2 or TRBV6-3 and TRBJ2-5; 9 bases map to TRBD2. DNA of the CDR3: TGTGCCAGGACTAGCGGATCAGAGGAGACCCAGTACTTC. This translates into CARTSGSEETQYF.